The TCR beta chain under discussion was sequenced for a study of identical twins. Study outcomes and limitations: Conclusions leaned on cross-sectional statistical analysis and did not track the same donors over time. The more abundant beta clonotypes in cord blood had fewer insertions, and memory repertoires did not show this.

There are a few counts of this clonotype. No antigen is known for it. In TCRdb, the 5' RACE reads were re-called with MiXCR into one record per CDR3 protein. The sample holds around 340,000 distinct CDR3 sequences, about 12% seen once. V was cut by 8 bases and J by 0 bases, with 19 bases left in between. The CDR3 is 16 amino acids. Per germline, CDR1 LGHDT and CDR2 YNNKEL (reference sequence). The data were also submitted as part of a second study, on yellow fever vaccine responses in identical twins.

The sequenced sample consisted of CD8+ T cells sorted from blood. The source is a woman aged 18-30 years in good health. J is TRBJ2-5 and V is TRBV3-1; unclear D gene. CDR3 loop: CASLHRNRDNQETQYF. The CDR3 DNA reads TGTGCCAGCCTACATCGGAACAGAGACAACCAAGAGACCCAGTACTTC.